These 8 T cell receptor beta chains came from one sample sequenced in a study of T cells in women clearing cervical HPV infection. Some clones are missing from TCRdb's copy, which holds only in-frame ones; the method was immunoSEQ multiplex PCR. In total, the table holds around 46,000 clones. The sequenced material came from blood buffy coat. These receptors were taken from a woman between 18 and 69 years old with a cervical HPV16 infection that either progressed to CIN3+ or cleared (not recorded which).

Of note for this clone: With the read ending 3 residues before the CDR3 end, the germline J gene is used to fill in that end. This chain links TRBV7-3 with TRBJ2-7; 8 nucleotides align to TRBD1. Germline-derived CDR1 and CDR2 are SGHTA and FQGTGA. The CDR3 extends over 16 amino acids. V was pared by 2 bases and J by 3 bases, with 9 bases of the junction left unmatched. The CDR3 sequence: CASSLAPTGVGYEQYF. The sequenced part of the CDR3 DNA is TGTGCCAGCAGCTTAGCCCCGACAGGGGTTGGCTACGAG.

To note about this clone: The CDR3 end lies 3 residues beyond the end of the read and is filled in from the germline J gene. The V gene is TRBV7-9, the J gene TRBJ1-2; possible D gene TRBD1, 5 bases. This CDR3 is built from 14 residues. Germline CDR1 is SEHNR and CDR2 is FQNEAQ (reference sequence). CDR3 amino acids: CASSGGGSDQPYTF. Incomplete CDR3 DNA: TGTGCCAGCAGCGGGGGGGGATCCGATCAGCCC.

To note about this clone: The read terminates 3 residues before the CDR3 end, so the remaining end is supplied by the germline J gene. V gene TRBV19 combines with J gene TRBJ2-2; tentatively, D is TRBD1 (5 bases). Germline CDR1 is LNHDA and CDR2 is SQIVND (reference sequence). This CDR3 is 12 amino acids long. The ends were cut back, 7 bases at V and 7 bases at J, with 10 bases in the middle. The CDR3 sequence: CASKQVGGELFF. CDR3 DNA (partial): TGTGCCAGTAAACAGGTCGGCGGGGAG.

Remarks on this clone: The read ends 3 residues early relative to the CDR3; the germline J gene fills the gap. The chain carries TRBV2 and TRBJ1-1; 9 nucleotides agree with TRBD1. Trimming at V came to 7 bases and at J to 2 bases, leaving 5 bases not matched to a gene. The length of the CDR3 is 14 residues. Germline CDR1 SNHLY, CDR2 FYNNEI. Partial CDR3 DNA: TGTGCCAGCAATGGACAGGGGCTTAACACTGAA. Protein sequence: CASNGQGLNTE. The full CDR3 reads CASNGQGLNTEAFF.

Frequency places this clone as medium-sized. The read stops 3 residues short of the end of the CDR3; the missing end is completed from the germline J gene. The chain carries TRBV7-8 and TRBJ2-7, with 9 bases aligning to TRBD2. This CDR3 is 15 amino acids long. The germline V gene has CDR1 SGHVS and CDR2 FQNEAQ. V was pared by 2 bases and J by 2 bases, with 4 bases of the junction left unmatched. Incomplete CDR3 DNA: TGTGCCAGCAGCTTATTGGGCGGGGGGGCCTACGAG. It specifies CASSLLGGGAYE. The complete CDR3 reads CASSLLGGGAYEQYF.

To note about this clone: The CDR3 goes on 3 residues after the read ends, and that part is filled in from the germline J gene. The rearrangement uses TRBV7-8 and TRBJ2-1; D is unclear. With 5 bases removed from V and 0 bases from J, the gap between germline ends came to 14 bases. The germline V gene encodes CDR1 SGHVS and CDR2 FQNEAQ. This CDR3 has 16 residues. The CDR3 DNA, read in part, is TGTGCCAGCAGCCTTTCGGGTCCCAGCTCCTACAATGAG. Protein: CASSLSGPSSYNE. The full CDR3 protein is CASSLSGPSSYNEQFF.

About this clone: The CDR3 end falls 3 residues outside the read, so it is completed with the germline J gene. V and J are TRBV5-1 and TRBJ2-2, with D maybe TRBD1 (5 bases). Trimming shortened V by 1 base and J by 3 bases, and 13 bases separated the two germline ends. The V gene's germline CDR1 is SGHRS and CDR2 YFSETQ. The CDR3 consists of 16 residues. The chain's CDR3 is CASSLLVGHDTGELFF. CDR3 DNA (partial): TGCGCCAGCAGCTTGCTGGTGGGGCACGACACCGGGGAG.

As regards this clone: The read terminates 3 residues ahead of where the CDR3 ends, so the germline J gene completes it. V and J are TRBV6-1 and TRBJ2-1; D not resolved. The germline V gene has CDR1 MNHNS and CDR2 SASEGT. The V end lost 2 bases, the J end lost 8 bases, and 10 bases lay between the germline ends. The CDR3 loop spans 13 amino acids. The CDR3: CASSELALDEQFF. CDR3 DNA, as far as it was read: TGTGCCAGCAGTGAACTTGCGCTCGATGAG.